Below, 15 T cell receptor beta chains from the same sample are listed, as sequenced in a study of T cell clonality in common variable immunodeficiency. Generated by immunoSEQ multiplex PCR, the TCRdb table keeps only in-frame clones and is missing some. The data show about 64,000 clones, none appearing only once, with about 1.7% held by the ten largest. Sequenced sample: peripheral blood mononuclear cells. The source of these receptors is a person between 18 and 75 years old in good health.

The table lists this clone with many counts. The read ends 3 residues before the CDR3 terminus; that terminus is restored from the germline J gene. The J gene is TRBJ1-2, the V gene TRBV19; 7 nucleotides line up with TRBD1. Germline assignment: CDR1 LNHDA and CDR2 SQIVND (reference sequence). Trimming at V came to 4 bases and at J to 6 bases, leaving 11 bases not matched to a gene. The CDR3 extends over 15 amino acids. The covered CDR3 bases are TGTGCCAGTAGTAGACGACAGGGATCGCTCGATGGC. Amino acid sequence: CASSRRQGSLDG. The whole CDR3 is CASSRRQGSLDGYTF. The full variable domain, its missing parts supplied by reference TRBV19 and TRBJ1-2, is DGGITQSPKYLFRKEGQNVTLSCEQNLNHDAMYWYRQDPGQGLRLIYYSQIVNDFQKGDIAEGYSVSREKKESFPLTVTSAQKNPTAFYLCASSRRQGSLDGYTFGSGTRLTVV.

This clone was seen ten or more times. The read ends 3 residues shy of where the CDR3 ends; the end is completed using the germline J gene. The rearrangement uses TRBV11-2 and TRBJ1-4; TRBD1 matches at 7 bases. The CDR3 contains 15 residues. CDR1 SGHAT and CDR2 FQNNGV come from the germline V gene. V shed 5 bases, J shed 8 bases, and the junction held 11 bases outside the gene matches. CDR3 DNA, as far as it was read: TGTGCCAGCAGCCAAACAGGGGAGTATCGGGAAAAA. This sequence encodes CASSQTGEYREK. The full CDR3 reads CASSQTGEYREKLFF. The entire variable domain, with the rest obtained from reference TRBV11-2 and TRBJ1-4, is as follows: EAGVAQSPRYKIIEKRQSVAFWCNPISGHATLYWYQQILGQGPKLLIQFQNNGVVDDSQLPKDRFSAERLKGVDSTLKIQPAKLEDSAVYLCASSQTGEYREKLFFGSGTQLSVL.

This clone was recorded many times. The read gets to within 3 residues of the CDR3 end, and the germline J gene fills in the rest. The V call is TRBV4-2, the J call TRBJ1-1; D is undetermined. Germline V gene lookup returns CDR1 LGHNA and CDR2 YNFKEQ. The CDR3 sequence is 14 residues long. Trimming removed 4 bases at V and 4 bases at J, with 13 bases between. The CDR3 spells CASSPQPMGTEAFF. CDR3 bases read: TGTGCCAGCAGCCCACAGCCCATGGGCACTGAA.

Of note for this clone: Coverage ceases 3 residues before the CDR3 finishes, and the germline J gene fills in the end. The genes are TRBV20-1 and TRBJ1-1; TRBD1 matches 11 bases. With 4 bases clipped from V and 0 bases from J, the junction kept 7 bases outside the gene matches. The CDR3 length is 16 residues. CDR1 is DFQATT and CDR2 is SNEGSKA in the germline V gene (reference sequence). CDR3 loop: CSAIPGTGGMNTEAFF. The CDR3 bases that were read are TGCAGTGCTATTCCCGGGACAGGGGGGATGAACACTGAA.

With respect to this clone: The read terminates 3 residues before the CDR3 end, so the remaining end is supplied by the germline J gene. This rearrangement joins TRBV2 to TRBJ2-7; 7 nucleotides match TRBD2. Germline lookup yields CDR1 SNHLY and CDR2 FYNNEI. The CDR3 extends over 13 amino acids. After removal of 8 bases from V and 6 bases from J, the junction contained 10 bases not matched to a gene. CDR3 DNA (partial): TGTGCCAGCGGGGGGGATGATTTCCTCGAG. Protein: CASGGDDFLE. Given in full, the CDR3 is CASGGDDFLEQYF.

Many counts were recorded for this clone. The CDR3 spells CASSQEGQGTLTYNEQFF. The CDR3 bases that were read are TGCGCCAGCAGCCAAGAGGGACAGGGGACCTTAACTTACAATGAG. This chain uses TRBV4-1 with TRBJ2-1, with 10 nucleotides matching TRBD1. The DNA ends 3 residues before the CDR3 does, and the rest of the CDR3 is filled in from the germline J gene. The CDR3 runs to 18 residues. The V gene's germline CDR1 is MGHRA and CDR2 YSYEKL. V lost 0 bases and J lost 4; bases outside the gene matches: 9.

The sample holds many counts of this clone. With the read ending 3 residues before the CDR3 end, the germline J gene is used to fill in that end. The chain carries TRBV7-6 and TRBJ2-7; no clear D gene. CDR3 length equals 14 residues. Between the trimmed V and J ends, which lost 1 base and 0 bases, there was a span of 7 bases. CDR1 SGHVS and CDR2 FNYEAQ come from the germline V gene. CDR3 in amino acids: CASSLGAGSYEQYF. The sequenced CDR3 bases are TGTGCCAGCAGCTTAGGGGCAGGCTCCTACGAG.

This clone was recorded at least ten times. From the germline J gene comes the end of the CDR3, since the read stops 3 residues before it. The chain carries TRBV18 and TRBJ1-5, with D possibly being TRBD1 (6 bases). V was pared by 1 base and J by 5 bases, with 18 bases between. CDR3 size: 17 residues. From germline, CDR1 is KGHSH and CDR2 LQKENI. The covered CDR3 bases are TGTGCCAGCTCACCACTCCCGCCCGGGGGGCAATATCAGCCC. This translates into CASSPLPPGGQYQP. The whole CDR3 protein reads CASSPLPPGGQYQPQHF.

This clone was counted many times. At one boundary the junction diverges from the germline segment, which might be a read error. The read ends 3 residues before the CDR3 terminus; that terminus is restored from the germline J gene. The genes are TRBV2 and TRBJ1-1; no clear D. Germline V gene lookup returns CDR1 SNHLY and CDR2 FYNNEI. There are 14 residues in the CDR3. This CDR3 reads CATSIRGPGTEAFF. The covered CDR3 bases are TGTGCCACCAGTATCCGGGGTCCGGGGACTGAA.

This clone was seen ten or more times. The sequence runs out 3 residues before the end of the CDR3; the remainder is reconstructed from the germline J gene. The rearrangement joins TRBV30 to TRBJ2-7, with TRBD1 identical over 9 bases. This CDR3 has 14 residues. Germline V gene sequence: CDR1 GTSNPN, CDR2 SVGIG (reference sequence). Trimming removed 2 bases from V and 4 bases from J; junction bases left unmatched: 6. The CDR3 region is CAWSPGTGRYEQYF. The sequenced CDR3 bases are TGTGCCTGGAGTCCCGGGACAGGGAGGTACGAG.

A few counts support this clone. The missing CDR3 end, 3 residues past where the read stops, is filled in from the germline J gene. Different DNA sequences within this sample yield the same CDR3. This chain links TRBV11-1 with TRBJ1-5; possibly TRBD1 for D (5 bases). The germline V gene encodes CDR1 SGHAT and CDR2 FQDESV (reference sequence). CDR3 length equals 14 residues. V was trimmed by 1 base and J by 3 bases, leaving 7 bases between them. This CDR3 reads CASSLGGDNQPQHF. Partial CDR3 DNA: TGTGCCAGCAGCTTAGGAGGGGACAATCAGCCC.

Many counts were recorded for this clone. The CDR3 end is not reached by the read, which stops 3 residues before it; the germline J gene fills it in. This chain joins TRBV10-3 and TRBJ2-3; D not certain. Germline V gives CDR1 ENHRY, CDR2 SYGVKD. V was shortened by 6 bases and J by 4 bases, with 14 bases between the two germline ends. CDR3 length equals 14 residues. The CDR3 spells CAIRSILPPDTQYF. The CDR3 DNA, read in part, is TGTGCCATCAGGTCCATACTCCCCCCAGATACG.

This clone was observed at least ten times. The missing CDR3 end, 3 residues past where the read stops, is filled in from the germline J gene. The chain recombines TRBV20-1 with TRBJ2-7; TRBD2 matches 8 bases. This CDR3 is 17 amino acids long. From germline, CDR1 is DFQATT and CDR2 SNEGSKA (reference sequence). V shed 5 bases, J shed 0 bases, and the junction held 15 bases outside the gene matches. The sequenced CDR3 bases are TGCAGTGCTCCCATCGCGATCGGACTAGCTAGCTCCTACGAG. It specifies CSAPIAIGLASSYE. The CDR3 in its entirety is CSAPIAIGLASSYEQYF.

This clone came up many times. The DNA ends 3 residues before the CDR3 does, and the rest of the CDR3 is filled in from the germline J gene. This rearrangement joins TRBV20-1 to TRBJ2-1, with a possible D match to TRBD2 (6 bases). Trimming left V 5 bases short and J 1 base short, with 27 bases between. The CDR3 is made up of 19 amino acids. Germline V CDR1 and CDR2: DFQATT, SNEGSKA (reference sequence). The sequenced CDR3 bases are TGCAGTGCTGCGGCGCGCCACTCGGCGAGTAGCGGATCCTACAATGAG. Its translation is CSAAARHSASSGSYNE. The CDR3 in full is CSAAARHSASSGSYNEQFF.

Details on this clone: Being one base from a much bigger clone, this may be a read error. The missing CDR3 end, 3 residues past where the read stops, is filled in from the germline J gene. V and J are TRBV7-3 and TRBJ2-3, with 7 bases lining up with TRBD2. CDR3 length equals 13 residues. In germline, CDR1 is SGHTA, CDR2 FQGTGA. The CDR3: CSSGRGSTDTQYF. CDR3 DNA (partial): TGTTCCAGCGGGCGGGGGTCAACAGATACG.